The sequence of this T cell receptor beta chain was determined in a study of beta chain features in type 1 diabetes. Study-wide results and caveats: Researchers report that Type 1 diabetes patients had moderately but significantly shorter TCRB CDR3s across all four CD4+ subsets. Amplification by PCR could prefer shorter templates, with the same effect in patients and controls.

Concerning this clone: Its antigen is unknown. The sample holds other DNA sequences that translate to the same CDR3.

TCRB transcripts that were expressed got sequenced, as all of the isolated RNA had been reverse transcribed. Profiling relied on immunoSEQ multiplex PCR, and the TCRdb table lists in-frame clones only, not all of them. The sample shows 600,000 or so clones, under 15% of them seen only once. The CDR3 consists of 13 residues. The V segment lost 3 bases and the J segment 5 bases; nucleotides outside the gene matches: 1. CDR1 is SGDLS, CDR2 YYNGEE, per germline. What was sequenced was naive CD4+ T cells from blood. V usage is TRBV9 and J usage is TRBJ1-2, with 10 bases that match TRBD1. The TCR was taken from a man younger than 40 with type 1 diabetes. In DNA, the CDR3 is TGTGCCAGCAGCGAGGGACAGGGGTATGGCTACACCTTC. Residues: CASSEGQGYGYTF. Complete variable domain (other parts from reference TRBV9 and TRBJ1-2): DSGVTQTPKHLITATGQRVTLRCSPRSGDLSVYWYQQSLDQGLQFLIQYYNGEERAKGNILERFSAQQFPDLHSELNLSSLELGDSALYFCASSEGQGYGYTFGSGTRLTVV.